This TCR beta chain emerged from a study of shared clonotypes between healthy human individuals. Findings and limits, study-wide: Sampling involved blood alone; tissue repertoires likely differ.

The CDR3 length is 13 residues. The V end was cut by 4 bases, the J end by 6 bases, with 10 bases between. CDR1 and CDR2 (germline): LNHDA, SQIVND (reference sequence). Approximately 28,000 T cell genomes (roughly 300 ng DNA) went into each PBMC replicate. Authors' methods: Filtering of immunoSEQ junctional sequences could not match full-length read filtering. Method: immunoSEQ multiplex PCR; TCRdb's copy keeps in-frame clones and lacks some. For V, J and clone size, that table is used; D and trimming come from the DNA. The table records some 480,000 clones, 79% of them present only once. Turning to this clone: Its antigen is not known.

The sequenced sample consisted of PBMCs. This sequence originates from a woman in her thirties or forties in good health. Some clones in this sample may be carry-over from other donors' samples. V is TRBV19 and J is TRBJ1-5; D is possibly TRBD1 (6 bases). CDR3 nucleotide sequence: TGTGCCAGTAGTACCACAGGGTTTCAGCCCCAGCATTTT. Amino acid sequence: CASSTTGFQPQHF. Based on the CDR3 plus reference TRBV19 and TRBJ1-5, the full variable domain is DGGITQSPKYLFRKEGQNVTLSCEQNLNHDAMYWYRQDPGQGLRLIYYSQIVNDFQKGDIAEGYSVSREKKESFPLTVTSAQKNPTAFYLCASSTTGFQPQHFGDGTRLSIL.